This TCR beta chain stems from a study of control samples from healthy donors and cancer patients. Sequencing was performed with immunoSEQ multiplex PCR; in TCRdb, only in-frame clones are kept and a portion is missing. The sample has about 69,000 clones, more than 75% seen once. The V gene's germline CDR1 is MDHEN and CDR2 SYDVKM. This CDR3 is 13 amino acids long. Trimming left V 8 bases short and J 0 bases short, with 9 bases between. The gene calls are TRBV28 and TRBJ2-3; D is undetermined. Specimen: PBMCs. This clonotype was sampled from a woman between 45 and 65 years old with lung cancer. CDR3 region: CASRLTSTDTQYF. The CDR3 nucleotides read TGTGCCAGCCGCCTCACTAGCACAGATACGCAGTATTTT.